This TCR beta chain was recovered during a study of memory CD4+ T cells and cytomegalovirus serostatus. Study-wide results and limits: Each of 67 CMV-associated TCRbeta sequences occurred in one to five individuals.

Single viable CD3+CD4+CD8-CD45RO+ cells were sorted as the memory CD4+ T cells. Of note for this clone: Its specificity is not known.

TCRdb keeps only in-frame clones here, not all; method: immunoSEQ multiplex PCR. The table includes 75,000 to 95,000 clones, around 80% detected once. The sample comprised memory CD4+ T cells from blood. The receptor's source is an adult in good health and CMV-seronegative.

The CDR3 is CASSFSQGWNEQFF. The CDR3 nucleotides are TGTGCCAGCAGTTTCTCACAGGGTTGGAATGAGCAGTTCTTC. The chain combines TRBV28 with TRBJ2-1; TRBD1 is a possible D gene (6 bases). Germline V gives CDR1 MDHEN, CDR2 SYDVKM. V lost 3 bases and J 7 bases, leaving 13 bases between the germline ends. CDR3 size: 14 residues.